This T cell receptor beta chain was found in a study of cytomegalovirus exposure and HLA in healthy donors. Donors in the study were healthy people who gave bone marrow. Germline assignment: CDR1 MDHEN and CDR2 SYDVKM. The CDR3 sequence is 16 residues long. V was pared by 5 bases and J by 5 bases, with 11 bases of the junction left unmatched. The PCR employed 60 Vbeta primers together with 13 Jbeta primers. Data came from immunoSEQ multiplex PCR; TCRdb stores just in-frame clones and leaves some out. Here the sample spans 150,000 to 200,000 clones, around nine tenths being singletons. Study-wide results and caveats: Presence/absence analyses assumed roughly uniform sequencing depth across donors, which may not hold. In a later analysis, TCR association rates varied by HLA locus: DRB1 most, HLA-C fewest. Altogether, 150 to 200 TCR beta chains were recorded as cytomegalovirus-associated.

Details on this clone: No antigen is known for it.

Sequenced input: PBMCs. This sequence originates from a woman aged 18-29 years in good health and CMV-seronegative. V is TRBV28 and J is TRBJ2-1; 8 nucleotides line up with TRBD2. Here the CDR3 reads CASSAHTSGANNEQFF. DNA of the CDR3: TGTGCCAGCAGTGCCCACACTAGCGGCGCAAACAATGAGCAGTTCTTC. The variable domain in full, with the rest retrieved from reference TRBV28 and TRBJ2-1, is DVKVTQSSRYLVKRTGEKVFLECVQDMDHENMFWYRQDPGLGLRLIYFSYDVKMKEKGDIPEGYSVSREKKERFSLILESASTNQTSMYLCASSAHTSGANNEQFFGPGTRLTVL.